This section outlines one T cell receptor beta chain sequence together with its context. The CDR3 spans 14 residues. Germline CDR1 and CDR2: DFQATT and SNEGSKA (reference sequence). Trimming took 6 bases from V and 8 from J, leaving 17 bases between them. This entry belongs to a study of response to subunit inactivated influenza vaccine. One entry per CDR3 protein results from TCRdb running MiXCR on the RT-PCR reads. The sample consists of under 200,000 distinct CDR3 sequences, approximately 10% of them appearing once. The material sequenced was non-naive T cells sorted from PBMCs, taken 45 days after vaccination. This TCR was recovered from a man aged 45-65 years who received an inactivated influenza vaccine. This chain links TRBV20-1 with TRBJ1-6; maybe TRBD1 (6 bases). The CDR3 loop is CSAGRGNSYSPLHF. As DNA, the CDR3 is TGCAGTGCGGGGAGGGGGAACAGCTATTCACCCCTCCACTTT.